The 3 T cell receptor beta chains listed next were all sequenced from one sample in a study of shared clonotypes between healthy human individuals. The naive CD8 population came from CD45RO-negative cells selected for CCR7, without terminally differentiated effector memory CD45RA+ cells. Some clones are missing from TCRdb's copy, which holds only in-frame ones; the method was immunoSEQ multiplex PCR. The data show about 1,900,000 clones, just under 95% seen once. Sequencing was done on a sample of naive CD8+ T cells sorted from blood. The receptors stem from a man between 18 and 35 years old in good health.

The V gene is TRBV6-6, the J gene TRBJ2-7; 7 bases are shared with TRBD1. Per germline, CDR1 MNHNY and CDR2 SVGAGI (reference sequence). J gave up 1 base and V 10 bases, and 4 bases lay outside the gene matches. This CDR3 spans 12 amino acids. The CDR3, as DNA: TGTGCCAAGAAGGGACAGTCCTACGAGCAGTACTTC. Translation: CAKKGQSYEQYF.

J is TRBJ2-7 and V is TRBV7-2; a weak D match, TRBD2 (6 bases). This CDR3 has 14 residues. From germline, CDR1 is SGHTA and CDR2 FQGNSA. The germline V and J ends were trimmed by 5 bases and 1 base, with 12 bases remaining between them. This chain's CDR3 is CASSRRGVSYEQYF. As DNA, the CDR3 is TGTGCCAGCAGCCGGCGCGGGGTGTCCTACGAGCAGTACTTC.

The J gene is TRBJ2-7, the V gene TRBV6-1; 9 positions match TRBD2. CDR1 and CDR2 (germline): MNHNS, SASEGT. After removal of 5 bases from V and 5 bases from J, the junction contained 10 bases not matched to a gene. This CDR3 has 15 residues. CDR3 region: CASSPLAGDSHEQYF. Here the CDR3 DNA reads TGTGCCAGCAGTCCTTTAGCGGGAGATTCCCACGAGCAGTACTTC.